These 31 T cell receptor beta chains were all obtained from the same sample, sequenced in a study of regulatory T cells in long-lasting Graves disease. Arm-PCR of CDR3 regions and iRepertoire HTBI primers were used to build TCR beta libraries. TCRdb independently ran MiXCR on the multiplex PCR reads; one entry per CDR3 protein. This table holds approximately 230,000 distinct CDR3 sequences, approximately 16% found once. This sample's time point: newly diagnosed GD, antithyroid drugs for less than 3 months. RNA from PBMCs was the source of the TCR library. Sequences were derived from peripheral blood mononuclear cells (PBMCs), sampled at new diagnosis, from a patient treated with antithyroid drugs. The receptors here all came from a female donor with Graves disease.

This clonotype appeared a few times. This sequence joins TRBV5-4 and TRBJ2-7, with D perhaps being TRBD1 or TRBD2 (5 bases each). The CDR3 has 15 amino acids. Germline CDR1 is SGHNT and CDR2 is YYREEE (reference sequence). The V gene lost 4 bases and the J gene lost 3 bases, with 17 bases spanning the gap. CDR3 sequence reads: CASSRGGLGLYEQYF. The DNA for the CDR3 is TGTGCCAGCAGCCGGGGCGGACTTGGCCTCTACGAGCAGTACTTC.

This clonotype was seen ten or more times. The chain links TRBV7-6 to TRBJ2-7, with 8 bases fitting TRBD2. CDR3 length equals 15 residues. Germline V gives CDR1 SGHVS, CDR2 FNYEAQ. The J segment lost 0 bases and the V segment lost 5 bases, leaving 6 bases of the junction unmatched. The CDR3 is CASSRDLAGSYEQYF. Written as DNA, the CDR3 is TGTGCCAGCAGCCGAGATCTAGCGGGCTCCTACGAGCAGTACTTC.

This clonotype was picked up many times. This chain connects TRBV11-2 to TRBJ2-7; TRBD1 or TRBD2 may be the D gene (5 bases each). Germline values: CDR1 SGHAT, CDR2 FQNNGV. Trimming stripped 5 bases from V and 7 bases from J, with 21 bases between. CDR3 length: 15 residues. Here the CDR3 reads CASSQQGSAPGEQYF. CDR3 sequence (DNA): TGTGCCAGCAGCCAGCAGGGTAGCGCCCCGGGGGAGCAGTACTTC.

This clonotype was recorded many times. This chain joins TRBV3-1 and TRBJ1-1; tentative D call: TRBD1 (5 bases). The V end lost 6 bases, the J end lost 0 bases, and 11 bases lay between the germline ends. The germline V gene has CDR1 LGHDT and CDR2 YNNKEL (reference sequence). This CDR3 region has 14 residues. The CDR3 nucleotides are TGTGCCAGCAGTCCCGGGACGGTGAACACTGAAGCTTTCTTT. Its protein is CASSPGTVNTEAFF.

The rearrangement links TRBV4-2 to TRBJ1-1; tentatively, D is TRBD1 (6 bases). V lost 1 base, J lost 5 bases, and 17 bases lay in between. Germline V lookup: CDR1 LGHNA, CDR2 YNFKEQ. This CDR3 has 16 residues. As DNA, the CDR3 is TGTGCCAGCAGCCAAGGACAGGACCCTCTAATTACTGAAGCTTTCTTT. Protein: CASSQGQDPLITEAFF.

This clonotype was detected many times. The chain is built from TRBV15 and TRBJ1-1; no clear D gene. Trimming pared 5 bases from V and 1 base from J, leaving 8 bases between. Germline V CDR1 and CDR2: LNHNV, YYDKDF (reference sequence). CDR3 length equals 13 residues. CDR3 DNA: TGTGCCACCAGCGGCCTTAAGAACACTGAAGCTTTCTTT. It is translated as CATSGLKNTEAFF.

This clonotype was seen ten or more times. The rearrangement links TRBV30 to TRBJ2-5, with TRBD1 identical over 7 bases. Germline V gene sequence: CDR1 GTSNPN, CDR2 SVGIG (reference sequence). CDR3 length equals 13 residues. V lost 2 bases, J lost 5 bases, and 5 bases stayed unmatched. The CDR3 region has the DNA TGTGCCTGGAGTTTTCAGGGGGTGGAGACCCAGTACTTC. It specifies CAWSFQGVETQYF.

At least ten counts were recorded for this clonotype. The V gene is TRBV20-1, the J gene TRBJ2-1, with 7 bases that match TRBD2. The CDR3 has 15 amino acids. V shed 6 bases, J shed 0 bases, and the junction held 8 bases outside the gene matches. Germline CDR1 is DFQATT and CDR2 is SNEGSKA (reference sequence). CDR3 DNA sequence: TGCAGTGCCCAGGGACTACTGAGCTCCTACAATGAGCAGTTCTTC. Its translation is CSAQGLLSSYNEQFF.

The chain has TRBV7-8 and TRBJ1-4; a possible D gene is TRBD1 (6 bases). The CDR3 is 13 residues long. The V gene's germline CDR1 is SGHVS and CDR2 FQNEAQ. Trimming cost V 6 bases and J 12 bases, with 17 bases left between them. The CDR3 DNA sequence: TGTGCCAGCAGTACGAAACAACAGGGAGAACTGTTTTTT. It translates to CASSTKQQGELFF.

This clonotype occurred a few times. The chain has TRBV7-9 and TRBJ1-2, with 8 nucleotides matching TRBD1. There are 17 residues in the CDR3. The germline V gene encodes CDR1 SEHNR and CDR2 FQNEAQ (reference sequence). V lost 5 bases and J lost 0; bases outside the gene matches: 11. CDR3 region: CASSTSSGQGTNYGYTF. CDR3 DNA: TGTGCCAGCAGCACCTCAAGTGGACAGGGAACTAACTATGGCTACACCTTC.

This clonotype was counted at least ten times. The chain employs TRBV11-2 and TRBJ2-7; D possibly corresponds to TRBD1 (5 bases). V was cut by 0 bases and J by 3 bases, with 12 bases left in between. In germline, CDR1 is SGHAT, CDR2 FQNNGV. This CDR3 has 15 residues. The CDR3 DNA follows: TGTGCCAGCAGCTTAGAGGATCAGGGTTTCTACGAGCAGTACTTC. Translation gives CASSLEDQGFYEQYF.

Regarding this clonotype: This is likely an artifact of a read error, given a far larger clone one base away. The V gene is TRBV20-1, the J gene TRBJ2-1, with TRBD2 matching over 10 bases. The DNA end favors TRBJ2-3, so the J call may be wrong. This CDR3 is 14 amino acids long. Germline CDR1 and CDR2: DFQATT and SNEGSKA (reference sequence). CDR3 sequence reads: CSASLLAGTDAQYF. In nucleotides, the CDR3 is TGCAGTGCTAGTTTACTAGCGGGGACAGATGCGCAGTATTTT.

This clonotype was seen repeatedly, ten times or more. The V call is TRBV19, the J call TRBJ2-5, with 9 bases identical to TRBD1. Trimming cost V 6 bases and J 7 bases; bases outside gene matches: 3. The CDR3 is 12 residues long. The germline V gene encodes CDR1 LNHDA and CDR2 SQIVND (reference sequence). CDR3 protein: CASRMGQGTQYF. Written as DNA, the CDR3 is TGTGCCAGTAGAATGGGACAGGGGACCCAGTACTTC.

Ten or more counts support this clonotype. This chain joins TRBV19 and TRBJ2-3, with a tentative D call TRBD1 (8 bases). CDR1 is LNHDA and CDR2 is SQIVND in the germline V gene (reference sequence). V lost 8 bases, J lost 2 bases, and 20 bases lay in between. The CDR3 loop spans 16 amino acids. CDR3 sequence (DNA): TGTGCCAGTGCAGCCCACAGGGGGGGGCCCACAGATACGCAGTATTTT. Its translation is CASAAHRGGPTDTQYF.

The CDR3 here is CASSTTGTGHYGYTF. For the CDR3, the DNA is TGTGCCAGTAGTACAACCGGGACAGGGCACTATGGCTACACCTTC. The rearrangement links TRBV19 to TRBJ1-2, with TRBD1 matching over 9 bases. The J segment lost 3 bases and the V segment lost 4 bases, leaving 6 bases of the junction unmatched. Germline V lookup: CDR1 LNHDA, CDR2 SQIVND (reference sequence). This CDR3 has 15 amino acids.

In its sample, this clonotype was seen many times. This chain joins TRBV20-1 and TRBJ2-5; D may be TRBD1 or TRBD2 (5 bases each). Germline V lookup: CDR1 DFQATT, CDR2 SNEGSKA (reference sequence). The CDR3 is made up of 11 amino acids. V lost 0 bases and J lost 7, with 6 bases in between. CDR3 loop: CSARDGGTQYF. The CDR3 nucleotides read TGCAGTGCTAGAGATGGGGGGACCCAGTACTTC.

The rearrangement joins TRBV20-1 to TRBJ1-2; 9 nucleotides align to TRBD1. Trimming at V came to 1 base and at J to 5 bases, leaving 5 bases not matched to a gene. This CDR3 region has 14 residues. Germline lookup yields CDR1 DFQATT and CDR2 SNEGSKA (reference sequence). In nucleotides, the CDR3 is TGCAGTGCTAGAGGCTGGGGGACAGGGTATGGCTACACCTTC. Residues: CSARGWGTGYGYTF.

This clonotype came up many times. This chain links TRBV20-1 with TRBJ2-1; 10 nucleotides match TRBD2. V gave up 1 base and J gave up 5 bases; unmatched junction bases: 11. Per germline, CDR1 DFQATT and CDR2 SNEGSKA (reference sequence). The CDR3 is 17 amino acids. The DNA for the CDR3 is TGCAGTGCTAGAGCGTGGGGGGGAGCGGGAGGGGACAATGAGCAGTTCTTC. Residues: CSARAWGGAGGDNEQFF.

This sequence joins TRBV19 and TRBJ2-1; 7 nucleotides agree with TRBD1. CDR1 and CDR2 (germline): LNHDA, SQIVND (reference sequence). Losses at the gene ends were 2 bases for V and 1 base for J; bases not matched to a gene: 8. The CDR3 consists of 17 residues. The CDR3 DNA follows: TGTGCCAGTAGTATAAGGACCGACAGGGTATCCTACAATGAGCAGTTCTTC. Translating gives CASSIRTDRVSYNEQFF.

This CDR3 is CASSRAGDSTWETQYF. The CDR3 DNA sequence: TGTGCCAGCAGCCGAGCAGGCGACTCGACCTGGGAGACCCAGTACTTC. The chain carries TRBV9 and TRBJ2-5; D call uncertain. Trimming left V 4 bases short and J 5 bases short, with 21 bases between. The CDR3 consists of 16 residues. Germline V gene data show CDR1 as SGDLS and CDR2 as YYNGEE.

This clonotype was observed at least ten times. Its ends do not fully match the called genes, so a read error is possible. The chain recombines TRBV12-3 or TRBV12-4 with TRBJ2-2, with 9 bases matching TRBD2. This CDR3 contains 14 residues. CDR3 coding DNA: TGTGCCAGCAGTTTTGGCGGGAGGGCCGGAGAGCTGTTTTTT. Translating it yields CASSFGGRAGELFF.

The chain is built from TRBV20-1 and TRBJ1-1, with D maybe TRBD1 (5 bases). The V gene lost 3 bases and the J gene lost 6 bases, with 11 bases spanning the gap. The germline CDR1 and CDR2 sequences are DFQATT and SNEGSKA (reference sequence). This CDR3 comprises 12 residues. CDR3 amino acids: CSASARVPEAFF. CDR3 nucleotide sequence: TGCAGTGCTAGTGCCAGGGTGCCTGAAGCTTTCTTT.

This clonotype was seen just once. This sequence joins TRBV11-2 and TRBJ2-7; the D is unclear. Trimming took 5 bases from V and 4 from J, leaving 6 bases between them. The CDR3 consists of 11 residues. The V gene's germline CDR1 is SGHAT and CDR2 FQNNGV. CDR3 coding DNA: TGTGCCAGCAGCCAAGTGTACGAGCAGTACTTC. Translation gives CASSQVYEQYF.

This clonotype has at least ten counts. V usage is TRBV7-9 and J usage is TRBJ2-5, with 10 bases fitting TRBD1. The germline gives CDR1 SEHNR, CDR2 FQNEAQ (reference sequence). Losses at the gene ends were 1 base for V and 3 bases for J; bases not matched to a gene: 2. This CDR3 contains 15 residues. The CDR3 DNA sequence: TGTGCCAGCAGCTTAGAGACAGGGGGCGAAGAGACCCAGTACTTC. This encodes CASSLETGGEETQYF.

The chain employs TRBV5-1 and TRBJ2-1; the match to TRBD2 covers 13 bases. Germline values: CDR1 SGHRS, CDR2 YFSETQ. The CDR3 totals 14 residues. V lost 4 bases, J lost 9 bases, and 4 bases stayed unmatched. CDR3 in amino acids: CASSGLAGEVEQFF. The CDR3 DNA is TGCGCCAGCAGCGGACTAGCGGGAGAGGTTGAGCAGTTCTTC.

The chain is built from TRBV20-1 and TRBJ2-1; D call uncertain. Germline V CDR1 and CDR2: DFQATT, SNEGSKA (reference sequence). The CDR3 sequence is 12 residues long. Trimming took 3 bases from V and 10 from J, leaving 13 bases between them. The CDR3 region has the DNA TGCAGTGCTAGGATCCCGAGCGCGGAGCAGTTCTTC. Protein: CSARIPSAEQFF.

This sequence joins TRBV20-1 and TRBJ2-1; 8 positions match TRBD2. This CDR3 is 17 amino acids long. After removal of 0 bases from V and 0 bases from J, the junction contained 7 bases not matched to a gene. From germline, CDR1 is DFQATT and CDR2 SNEGSKA (reference sequence). CDR3 in DNA: TGCAGTGCTAGAGACTGGCGGCGGGAGGACTCCTACAATGAGCAGTTCTTC. It yields the protein CSARDWRREDSYNEQFF.

Ten or more counts support this clonotype. The chain recombines TRBV6-1 with TRBJ2-3, with 12 bases lining up with TRBD2. The CDR3 covers 15 residues. Germline loops: CDR1 MNHNS, CDR2 SASEGT. The junction had 4 bases not matched to a gene; V was cut back by 5 bases and J by 4 bases. The CDR3 protein is CASSTTSGSPDTQYF. DNA for the CDR3: TGTGCCAGCAGTACGACTAGCGGGAGCCCAGATACGCAGTATTTT.

This clonotype was counted at least ten times. The rearrangement joins TRBV27 to TRBJ2-5, with 11 positions matching TRBD2. Germline assignment: CDR1 MNHEY and CDR2 SMNVEV (reference sequence). V was clipped by 8 bases and J by 3 bases; unmatched bases: 8. The CDR3 covers 15 residues. The CDR3 loop is CASGAETSGKETQYF. The CDR3 DNA is TGTGCCAGCGGGGCCGAGACTAGCGGGAAAGAGACCCAGTACTTC.

This clonotype was seen many times. Here the CDR3 reads CASSRDMALDTIYF. The DNA of the CDR3 is TGTGCCAGCTCACGCGACATGGCCTTGGACACCATATATTTT. The rearrangement links TRBV18 to TRBJ1-3, with no clear D. The CDR3 runs 14 residues. V gave up 4 bases and J gave up 8 bases, with 15 bases separating them. CDR1 and CDR2 (germline): KGHSH, LQKENI.

V usage is TRBV18 and J usage is TRBJ2-2; a possible D gene is TRBD2 (6 bases). This CDR3 is 17 amino acids long. In germline, CDR1 is KGHSH, CDR2 LQKENI. V gave up 0 bases and J gave up 0 bases, with 11 bases separating them. The CDR3 DNA reads as TGTGCCAGCTCACCACCGATAGCGGAGGCGAACACCGGGGAGCTGTTTTTT. It translates to CASSPPIAEANTGELFF.